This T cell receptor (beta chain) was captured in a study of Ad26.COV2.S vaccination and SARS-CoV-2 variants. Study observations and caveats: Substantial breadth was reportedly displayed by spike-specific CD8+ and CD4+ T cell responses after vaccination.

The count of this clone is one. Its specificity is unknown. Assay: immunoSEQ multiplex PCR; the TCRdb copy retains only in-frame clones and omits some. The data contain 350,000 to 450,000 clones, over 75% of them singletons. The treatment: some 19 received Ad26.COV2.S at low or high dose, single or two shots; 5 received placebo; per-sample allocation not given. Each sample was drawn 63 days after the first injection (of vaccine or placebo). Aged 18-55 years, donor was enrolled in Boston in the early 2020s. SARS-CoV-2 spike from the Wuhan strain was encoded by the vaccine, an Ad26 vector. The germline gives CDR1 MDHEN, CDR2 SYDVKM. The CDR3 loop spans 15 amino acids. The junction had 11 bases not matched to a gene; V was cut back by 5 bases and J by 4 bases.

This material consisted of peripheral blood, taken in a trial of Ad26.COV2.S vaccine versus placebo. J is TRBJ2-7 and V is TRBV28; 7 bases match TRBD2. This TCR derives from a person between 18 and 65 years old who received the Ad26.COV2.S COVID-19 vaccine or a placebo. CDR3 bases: TGTGCCAGCAGTCCCTCGGGGGGAGGGCCATACGAGCAGTACTTC. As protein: CASSPSGGGPYEQYF.